These 11 T cell receptor beta chains came from one sample sequenced in a study of blood T cell repertoires in COVID-19. Libraries were prepared by immunoSEQ multiplex PCR; TCRdb keeps only in-frame clonotypes and omits some of them. This sample has more than 150,000 clones, with 70% to 80% found just once. The sample was PBMCs or T cells enriched from blood (not recorded which). The receptors originated from a man aged 60 to 69 who had been exposed to COVID-19.

The chain uses TRBV27 and TRBJ2-1; 13 bases line up with TRBD2. The CDR3 has 17 amino acids. Trimming took 6 bases from V and 2 from J; bases not matched to a gene: 7. Germline values: CDR1 MNHEY, CDR2 SMNVEV (reference sequence). CDR3 amino acids: CASRRGLAGDPYNEQFF. CDR3 coding DNA: TGTGCCAGCAGGCGTGGACTAGCGGGAGACCCCTACAATGAGCAGTTCTTC.

The chain couples TRBV28 to TRBJ2-7; 10 positions agree with TRBD1. Germline values: CDR1 MDHEN, CDR2 SYDVKM. There are 17 residues in the CDR3. The V gene end was trimmed by 4 bases and the J gene end by 3 bases; junction bases not matched to a gene: 12. CDR3 loop: CASSSTPAGTGVYEQYF. Written as DNA, the CDR3 is TGTGCCAGCAGTTCAACGCCGGCCGGGACAGGGGTCTACGAGCAGTACTTC.

This clone turned up a few times. This chain joins TRBV27 and TRBJ1-2, with D hard to call. The CDR3 is 20 amino acids. Trimming removed 0 bases from V and 0 bases from J, with 23 bases in between. Germline V gene lookup returns CDR1 MNHEY and CDR2 SMNVEV (reference sequence). CDR3 bases: TGTGCCAGCAGTTTATCAGACCCTCTAAGTGCCGACACAACTAACTATGGCTACACCTTC. Its protein is CASSLSDPLSADTTNYGYTF.

The rearrangement links TRBV7-7 to TRBJ2-3; D not certain. CDR3 length: 12 residues. V was trimmed by 5 bases and J by 2 bases, leaving 5 bases between them. Germline V gene data show CDR1 as SSHAT and CDR2 as FNYEAQ (reference sequence). CDR3 sequence (DNA): TGTGCCAGCAGCGGGCTCACAGATACGCAGTATTTT. Residues: CASSGLTDTQYF.

The chain joins TRBV2 to TRBJ1-6; possible D gene TRBD1, 6 bases. Germline CDR1 and CDR2: SNHLY and FYNNEI. V lost 8 bases to trimming and J lost 7 bases, with 9 bases between them. The CDR3 spans 12 residues. DNA of the CDR3: TGTGCCAGCGGCAGGGGAAATTCACCCCTCCACTTT. It is translated as CASGRGNSPLHF.

The chain employs TRBV2 and TRBJ1-5, with a possible D match to TRBD1 (5 bases). V gave up 3 bases and J gave up 7 bases, with 10 bases separating them. The germline V gene has CDR1 SNHLY and CDR2 FYNNEI. The CDR3 contains 13 residues. The CDR3 sequence is CASSDMGGQPQHF. The CDR3 bases are TGTGCCAGCAGTGACATGGGGGGACAGCCCCAGCATTTT.

This clone came up a few times. This chain joins TRBV2 and TRBJ1-2, with D perhaps matching TRBD1 (6 bases). This CDR3 has 14 amino acids. Trimming removed 6 bases at V and 8 bases at J, with 19 bases between. The V gene's germline CDR1 is SNHLY and CDR2 FYNNEI. CDR3 residues: CASRETGFGSGYTF. The CDR3 bases are TGTGCCAGCAGAGAAACAGGGTTCGGATCAGGCTACACCTTC.

This clone was seen more than once but under ten times. V usage is TRBV24-1 and J usage is TRBJ1-2; TRBD1 might be the D (6 bases). The CDR3 runs 12 residues. Trimming pared 9 bases from V and 8 bases from J, leaving 15 bases between. The germline V gene encodes CDR1 KGHDR and CDR2 SFDVKD. CDR3: CATADRLTGYTF. CDR3 bases: TGTGCCACCGCGGACAGACTGACCGGCTACACCTTC.

The chain has TRBV11-3 and TRBJ1-5, with D possibly being TRBD1 (5 bases). CDR1 is SGHNT, CDR2 YENEEA, per germline. V lost 4 bases, J lost 1 base, and 20 bases lay in between. The CDR3 has 18 amino acids. Written as DNA, the CDR3 is TGTGCCAGCAGCTCCCCTACGGCTGGGGCAGGGAGCAATCAGCCCCAGCATTTT. Protein sequence: CASSSPTAGAGSNQPQHF.

CDR3 DNA sequence: TGTGCCAGCAGCACCGTCGGGGGTGGGACAGGGCTTAGCAATCAGCCCCAGCATTTT. Translation: CASSTVGGGTGLSNQPQHF. The chain links TRBV7-9 to TRBJ1-5; TRBD1 agrees at 9 bases. The junction had 14 bases not matched to a gene; V was cut back by 5 bases and J by 0 bases. Germline values: CDR1 SEHNR, CDR2 FQNEAQ (reference sequence). This CDR3 is built from 19 residues.

A single count supports this clone. The chain uses TRBV4-2 and TRBJ2-6; unclear D gene. Trimming pared 1 base from V and 0 bases from J, leaving 4 bases between. Germline V gives CDR1 LGHNA, CDR2 YNFKEQ. The CDR3 length is 15 residues. The DNA for the CDR3 is TGTGCCAGCAGCCAAGCCGGCTCTGGGGCCAACGTCCTGACTTTC. Protein: CASSQAGSGANVLTF.